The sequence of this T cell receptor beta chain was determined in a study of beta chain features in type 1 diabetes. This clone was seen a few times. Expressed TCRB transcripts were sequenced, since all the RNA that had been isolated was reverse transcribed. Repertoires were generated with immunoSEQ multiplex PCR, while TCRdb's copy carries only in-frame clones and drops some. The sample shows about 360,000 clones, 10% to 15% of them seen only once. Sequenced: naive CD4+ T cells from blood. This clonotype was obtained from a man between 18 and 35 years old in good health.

As DNA, the CDR3 is TGTGCCATCAGTGAGTCTGGCGGGAGGGCCCGGGGGGAGCAGTTCTTC. Its translation is CAISESGGRARGEQFF. The rearrangement uses TRBV10-3 and TRBJ2-1; 9 bases align to TRBD2. The CDR3 spans 16 residues. Germline V lookup: CDR1 ENHRY, CDR2 SYGVKD. After removal of 0 bases from V and 10 bases from J, the junction contained 10 bases not matched to a gene.